This passage covers 16 T cell receptor beta chains from one sample sequenced in a study of cytomegalovirus exposure and HLA in healthy donors. Both 60 Vbeta primers and 13 Jbeta primers went into the PCR. Here immunoSEQ multiplex PCR was the method, and the copy in TCRdb shows in-frame clones only, minus some. The table gives about 39,000 clones; the top ten clones make up more than 3% of it. Sequences were obtained from PBMCs. The receptor source for this set is a male donor in good health and CMV-seronegative.

The chain's CDR3 is CASTFGTEEYGYTF. The CDR3 DNA is TGTGCCAGCACCTTCGGGACAGAAGAATATGGCTACACCTTC. The chain uses TRBV5-4 and TRBJ1-2, with 7 bases aligning to TRBD1. The CDR3 extends over 14 amino acids. V was pared by 6 bases and J by 5 bases, with 10 bases of the junction left unmatched. CDR1 is SGHNT, CDR2 YYREEE, per germline (reference sequence). Full variable domain (missing parts from reference TRBV5-4 and TRBJ1-2): ETGVTQSPTHLIKTRGQQVTLRCSSQSGHNTVSWYQQALGQGPQFIFQYYREEENGRGNFPPRFSGLQFPNYSSELNVNALELDDSALYLCASTFGTEEYGYTFGSGTRLTVV.

This chain connects TRBV4-2 to TRBJ1-2; D is undetermined. V lost 0 bases, J lost 5 bases, and 10 bases lay in between. The CDR3 is 14 amino acids. Germline V CDR1 and CDR2: LGHNA, YNFKEQ. The DNA of the CDR3 is TGTGCCAGCAGCCAAGAAAGGCCACTATATGGCTACACCTTC. It translates to CASSQERPLYGYTF.

The chain links TRBV6-1 to TRBJ1-1; 8 nucleotides line up with TRBD1. The CDR3 spans 11 residues. Germline CDR1 and CDR2: MNHNS and SASEGT. The CDR3 sequence: CARGTGTEAFF. CDR3 in DNA: TGTGCTAGGGGGACAGGCACTGAAGCTTTCTTT.

This chain connects TRBV5-1 to TRBJ1-3, with 7 nucleotides matching TRBD1. The V and J ends lost 4 bases and 0 bases, in that order; junction bases with no gene match: 4. The CDR3 totals 15 residues. CDR1 and CDR2 from the germline V gene are SGHRS and YFSETQ. This CDR3 reads CASSHGQASGNTIYF. DNA of the CDR3: TGCGCCAGCAGCCACGGACAGGCCTCTGGAAACACCATATATTTT. The full variable domain, in which reference TRBV5-1 and TRBJ1-3 provide the parts outside the CDR3, is KAGVTQTPRYLIKTRGQQVTLSCSPISGHRSVSWYQQTPGQGLQFLFEYFSETQRNKGNFPGRFSGRQFSNSRSEMNVSTLELGDSALYLCASSHGQASGNTIYFGEGSWLTVV.

On this clone itself: Sequence at one end of the junction differs from germline and may be a read error. Other DNA sequences in this specimen translate into the identical CDR3. V and J are TRBV6-1 and TRBJ2-2; 8 bases are a match to TRBD1. This CDR3 contains 15 residues. CDR1 and CDR2 (germline): MNHNS, SASEGT. CDR3 in amino acids: CASSDQGANTGELFF. DNA of the CDR3: TGTGCCAGCAGTGACCAGGGGGCGAACACCGGGGAGCTGTTTTTC.

J is TRBJ1-6 and V is TRBV18; D uncertain. V lost 5 bases, J lost 5 bases, and 13 bases lay in between. The CDR3 runs to 15 residues. Per the germline V gene, CDR1 is KGHSH and CDR2 is LQKENI. In nucleotides, the CDR3 is TGTGCCAGCTCAGTAGTCGAAGCTAATAATTCACCCCTCCACTTT. It codes for CASSVVEANNSPLHF. Complete variable domain (other parts from reference TRBV18 and TRBJ1-6): NAGVMQNPRHLVRRRGQEARLRCSPMKGHSHVYWYRQLPEEGLKFMVYLQKENIIDESGMPKERFSAEFPKEGPSILRIQQVVRGDSAAYFCASSVVEANNSPLHFGNGTRLTVT.

V and J are TRBV19 and TRBJ2-7; a weak D match, TRBD2 (6 bases). The CDR3 runs 16 residues. Germline V lookup: CDR1 LNHDA, CDR2 SQIVND (reference sequence). V was cut by 1 base and J by 2 bases, with 15 bases left in between. The CDR3 protein is CASSIGGRRTAYEQYF. The CDR3 nucleotides are TGTGCCAGTAGTATAGGGGGGAGGAGAACGGCCTACGAGCAGTACTTC.

This chain uses TRBV10-3 with TRBJ1-2; 9 bases agree with TRBD1. J lost 7 bases, V lost 6 bases, and 12 bases had no gene match. CDR1 and CDR2 (germline): ENHRY, SYGVKD. The CDR3 length is 15 residues. CDR3 sequence reads: CAIRGGTGGVSGYTF. The CDR3 DNA sequence: TGTGCCATCAGGGGGGGAACAGGGGGCGTTTCTGGCTACACCTTC.

The V call is TRBV7-6, the J call TRBJ1-6; no clear D gene. This CDR3 has 16 residues. The V gene lost 1 base and the J gene lost 9 bases, with 16 bases spanning the gap. Germline values: CDR1 SGHVS, CDR2 FNYEAQ. CDR3 amino acids: CASSLGAPASGSPLHF. The CDR3 coding sequence is TGTGCCAGCAGCTTAGGGGCACCGGCTAGCGGTTCACCCCTCCACTTT. Using reference TRBV7-6 and TRBJ1-6 for the parts outside the CDR3, the full variable domain is GAGVSQSPRYKVTKRGQDVALRCDPISGHVSLYWYRQALGQGPEFLTYFNYEAQQDKSGLPNDRFSAERPEGSISTLTIQRTEQRDSAMYRCASSLGAPASGSPLHFGNGTRLTVT.

V usage is TRBV5-1 and J usage is TRBJ2-1; the match to TRBD2 covers 11 bases. CDR3 length: 20 amino acids. Germline V gene lookup returns CDR1 SGHRS and CDR2 YFSETQ. V shed 4 bases, J shed 0 bases, and the junction held 15 bases outside the gene matches. The chain's CDR3 is CASSPTGTSGIKSSYNEQFF. The CDR3, as DNA: TGCGCCAGCAGCCCAACCGGGACTAGCGGAATTAAAAGCTCCTACAATGAGCAGTTCTTC.

The chain couples TRBV6-1 to TRBJ1-1; 10 nucleotides match TRBD1. The junction had 3 bases not matched to a gene; V was cut back by 6 bases and J by 8 bases. CDR1 and CDR2 (germline): MNHNS, SASEGT. The CDR3 loop spans 12 amino acids. CDR3 sequence reads: CASRGGQGEAFF. Here the CDR3 DNA reads TGTGCCAGCAGAGGGGGACAGGGGGAAGCTTTCTTT.

The chain carries TRBV7-3 and TRBJ2-1, with D unclear. Deletions cut 6 bases from V and 0 bases from J, with 12 bases between. Germline V gene sequence: CDR1 SGHTA, CDR2 FQGTGA. This CDR3 contains 15 residues. CDR3 sequence (DNA): TGTGCCAGCAGTCCCTCTCCCAGCTCCTACAATGAGCAGTTCTTC. As protein: CASSPSPSSYNEQFF.

This chain links TRBV9 with TRBJ2-5; D is uncertain. Germline CDR1 and CDR2: SGDLS and YYNGEE. The CDR3 sequence is 14 residues long. Trimming left V 0 bases short and J 0 bases short, with 6 bases between. CDR3 region: CASSVVLDQETQYF. The DNA for the CDR3 is TGTGCCAGCAGCGTAGTACTGGACCAAGAGACCCAGTACTTC.

The chain uses TRBV6-1 and TRBJ1-1; 9 bases align to TRBD1. The CDR3 is 15 amino acids. Germline V gene data show CDR1 as MNHNS and CDR2 as SASEGT. Trimming removed 3 bases from V and 1 base from J; junction bases left unmatched: 3. The CDR3, as DNA: TGTGCCAGCAGTGAGGGACAGGGTGGGAACACTGAAGCTTTCTTT. Amino acids: CASSEGQGGNTEAFF.

The genes are TRBV12-5 and TRBJ2-7; TRBD1 matches 8 bases. Germline values: CDR1 LGHNT, CDR2 FRNRAP. After removal of 5 bases from V and 4 bases from J, the junction contained 4 bases not matched to a gene. CDR3 length equals 13 residues. CDR3 nucleotide sequence: TGTGCTAGTGGTCCCGACAGGGGATACGAGCAGTACTTC. Translation gives CASGPDRGYEQYF.

This chain joins TRBV25-1 and TRBJ1-2; 12 nucleotides agree with TRBD1. The CDR3 runs 14 residues. Losses at the gene ends were 8 bases for V and 8 bases for J; bases not matched to a gene: 9. From germline, CDR1 is MGHDK and CDR2 SYGVNS. This CDR3 is CASFLTGTGGGYTF. CDR3 nucleotides: TGTGCCAGCTTTTTAACTGGGACAGGGGGCGGCTACACCTTC.